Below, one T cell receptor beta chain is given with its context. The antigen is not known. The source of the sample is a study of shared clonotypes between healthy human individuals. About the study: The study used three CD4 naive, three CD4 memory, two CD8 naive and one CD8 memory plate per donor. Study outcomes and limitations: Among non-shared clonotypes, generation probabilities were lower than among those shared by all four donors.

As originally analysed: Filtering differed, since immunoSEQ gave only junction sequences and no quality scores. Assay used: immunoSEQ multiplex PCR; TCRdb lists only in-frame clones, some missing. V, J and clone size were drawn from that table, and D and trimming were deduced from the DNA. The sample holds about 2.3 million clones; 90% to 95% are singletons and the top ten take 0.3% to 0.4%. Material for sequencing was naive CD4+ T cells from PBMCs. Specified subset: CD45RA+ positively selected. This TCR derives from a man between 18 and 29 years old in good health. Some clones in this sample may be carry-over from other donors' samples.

CDR3 protein: CASSLEGVAGNTIYF. The CDR3, as DNA: TGCGCCAGCAGCTTGGAAGGGGTGGCTGGAAACACCATATATTTT. The J gene is TRBJ1-3, the V gene TRBV5-1; D is possibly TRBD1 (5 bases). Deletions cut 0 bases from V and 2 bases from J, with 9 bases between. This CDR3 comprises 15 residues. Germline V gives CDR1 SGHRS, CDR2 YFSETQ.